The 16 T cell receptor beta chains below were found in one sample sequenced in a study of cytomegalovirus exposure and HLA in healthy donors. In the PCR, 60 Vbeta and 13 Jbeta primers were used. The repertoire was sequenced with immunoSEQ multiplex PCR; TCRdb's copy has only in-frame clones and lacks some. The repertoire consists of tens of thousands of clones, with approximately 77% occurring once and the leading ten covering approximately 3.7%. The sample consisted of PBMCs. These receptors all come from a man aged 25-45 years in good health and CMV-seronegative.

The chain combines TRBV10-2 with TRBJ2-1, with D perhaps TRBD2 (5 bases). CDR3 length: 13 amino acids. Germline-derived CDR1 and CDR2 are WSHSY and SAAADI. The germline V and J ends were trimmed by 7 bases and 10 bases, with 17 bases remaining between them. As DNA, the CDR3 is TGCGCCAGCACCGAGGCGTCGCGGGCGGAGCAGTTCTTC. Translated, it gives CASTEASRAEQFF.

This clone was observed a handful of times. This chain joins TRBV28 and TRBJ2-2, with D possibly being TRBD2 (5 bases). Looked up from germline, CDR1 is MDHEN and CDR2 is SYDVKM. The CDR3 totals 12 residues. Trimming removed 6 bases from V and 15 bases from J, with 17 bases in between. The CDR3 region has the DNA TGTGCCAGCAGCCTAGAGGCGGGTCGGATGTTTTTT. Protein sequence: CASSLEAGRMFF. Filled out from reference TRBV28 and TRBJ2-2, the complete variable domain reads DVKVTQSSRYLVKRTGEKVFLECVQDMDHENMFWYRQDPGLGLRLIYFSYDVKMKEKGDIPEGYSVSREKKERFSLILESASTNQTSMYLCASSLEAGRMFFGEGSRLTVL.

V and J are TRBV5-4 and TRBJ2-3; 8 nucleotides agree with TRBD2. CDR3 length: 16 amino acids. In germline, CDR1 is SGHNT, CDR2 YYREEE (reference sequence). V lost 2 bases to trimming and J lost 1 base; unmatched junction nucleotides: 6. The CDR3 bases are TGTGCCAGCAGCTTTAAATCGGGGGGGCGCACAGATACGCAGTATTTT. Translation gives CASSFKSGGRTDTQYF.

This clone was seen a few times. This sequence joins TRBV9 and TRBJ2-1, with D possibly being TRBD2 (5 bases). The CDR3 covers 15 residues. Trimming took off 0 bases at V and 5 bases at J, with 12 bases between the two ends. Germline CDR1 is SGDLS and CDR2 is YYNGEE. As DNA, the CDR3 is TGTGCCAGCAGCGTAGTATCTAGCCTTAACAATGAGCAGTTCTTC. This encodes CASSVVSSLNNEQFF.

The chain couples TRBV7-2 to TRBJ1-3; 7 positions agree with TRBD1. V lost 5 bases and J lost 4; bases outside the gene matches: 11. Germline CDR1 is SGHTA and CDR2 is FQGNSA. The CDR3 contains 16 residues. The CDR3 region is CASSPAGGGGGNTIYF. The CDR3 nucleotides read TGTGCCAGCAGCCCCGCGGGAGGGGGCGGGGGAAACACCATATATTTT.

CDR3 region: CASSELTSRARGETQYF. As DNA, the CDR3 is TGCGCCAGCAGTGAGTTGACTAGCCGGGCACGGGGAGAGACCCAGTACTTC. The chain recombines TRBV10-2 with TRBJ2-5; 7 bases map to TRBD2. The CDR3 contains 17 residues. V lost 1 base, J lost 4 bases, and 12 bases stayed unmatched. From germline, CDR1 is WSHSY and CDR2 SAAADI.

The chain is built from TRBV5-1 and TRBJ2-3; TRBD1 might be the D (6 bases). Trimming removed 0 bases at V and 4 bases at J, with 9 bases between. Germline V gives CDR1 SGHRS, CDR2 YFSETQ. The CDR3 covers 14 residues. Here the CDR3 reads CASSLAPGADTQYF. CDR3 nucleotides: TGCGCCAGCAGCTTGGCCCCAGGGGCAGATACGCAGTATTTT.

The gene calls are TRBV9 and TRBJ1-2; D may be TRBD1 (6 bases). V lost 2 bases and J 1 base, leaving 12 bases between the germline ends. Looked up from germline, CDR1 is SGDLS and CDR2 is YYNGEE. The CDR3 runs 15 residues. CDR3: CASSVQGTGNYGYTF. The DNA of the CDR3 is TGTGCCAGCAGCGTGCAGGGGACGGGTAACTATGGCTACACCTTC.

This sequence joins TRBV28 and TRBJ1-2, with 8 bases aligning to TRBD1. CDR3 size: 16 residues. Trimming at V came to 6 bases and at J to 6 bases, leaving 15 bases not matched to a gene. The germline CDR1 and CDR2 sequences are MDHEN and SYDVKM. CDR3 in amino acids: CASRDRADGFRHGYTF. Written as DNA, the CDR3 is TGTGCCAGCAGGGACAGGGCGGATGGCTTTCGACATGGCTACACCTTC.

V is TRBV20-1 and J is TRBJ1-2, with 7 bases that match TRBD1. CDR3 length: 11 residues. Germline values: CDR1 DFQATT, CDR2 SNEGSKA (reference sequence). The V gene end was trimmed by 6 bases and the J gene end by 5 bases; junction bases not matched to a gene: 3. This CDR3 reads CSAGTEYGYTF. In DNA, the CDR3 is TGCAGTGCGGGGACAGAATATGGCTACACCTTC.

V and J are TRBV10-3 and TRBJ2-3; 8 nucleotides line up with TRBD1. The germline gives CDR1 ENHRY, CDR2 SYGVKD. Trimming cost V 6 bases and J 4 bases; bases outside gene matches: 15. This CDR3 contains 17 residues. The CDR3 DNA is TGTGCCATCAGACTTCACTTAACAGGGGGTATGGCAGATACGCAGTATTTT. Its translation is CAIRLHLTGGMADTQYF.

The chain couples TRBV5-1 to TRBJ1-1, with 7 bases matching TRBD1. Germline lookup yields CDR1 SGHRS and CDR2 YFSETQ. The ends lost 1 base at V and 4 bases at J; junction bases unmatched: 1. The CDR3 runs 13 residues. The CDR3 here is CASSLQGGTEAFF. CDR3 coding DNA: TGCGCCAGCAGCTTGCAGGGGGGCACTGAAGCTTTCTTT.

V is TRBV28 and J is TRBJ2-7, with D uncertain. The CDR3 consists of 11 residues. V was cut by 5 bases and J by 7 bases, with 9 bases left in between. Germline loops: CDR1 MDHEN, CDR2 SYDVKM. The CDR3 sequence is CASSLDLEQYF. The DNA for the CDR3 is TGTGCCAGCAGTCTAGACTTGGAGCAGTACTTC. Combining the CDR3 with reference TRBV28 and TRBJ2-7 gives the whole variable domain DVKVTQSSRYLVKRTGEKVFLECVQDMDHENMFWYRQDPGLGLRLIYFSYDVKMKEKGDIPEGYSVSREKKERFSLILESASTNQTSMYLCASSLDLEQYFGPGTRLTVT.

The rearrangement joins TRBV4-3 to TRBJ1-2, with a possible D match to TRBD1 (5 bases). Between the trimmed V and J ends, which lost 0 bases and 0 bases, there was a span of 14 bases. This CDR3 has 17 residues. Germline CDR1 reads LGHNA; CDR2 reads YSLEER. CDR3 in DNA: TGCGCCAGCAGCCAAGATCCCCAGGGTAATACTAACTATGGCTACACCTTC. Its protein product is CASSQDPQGNTNYGYTF.

This clone turned up a few times. This chain uses TRBV19 with TRBJ1-5; 8 bases are shared with TRBD1. Per germline, CDR1 LNHDA and CDR2 SQIVND (reference sequence). This CDR3 has 15 amino acids. V lost 5 bases and J lost 3; bases outside the gene matches: 6. The CDR3 nucleotides are TGTGCCAGTAGTGTCCGGGACAGGTCCAATCAGCCCCAGCATTTT. The encoded protein is CASSVRDRSNQPQHF. The whole variable domain, filled in from reference TRBV19 and TRBJ1-5, reads DGGITQSPKYLFRKEGQNVTLSCEQNLNHDAMYWYRQDPGQGLRLIYYSQIVNDFQKGDIAEGYSVSREKKESFPLTVTSAQKNPTAFYLCASSVRDRSNQPQHFGDGTRLSIL.

The V gene is TRBV28, the J gene TRBJ1-4; 7 bases are a match to TRBD1. The CDR3 totals 15 residues. V was clipped by 5 bases and J by 4 bases; unmatched bases: 7. Germline V gene lookup returns CDR1 MDHEN and CDR2 SYDVKM. The CDR3 reads CASSTAGTVNEKLFF. The CDR3 bases are TGTGCCAGCAGTACCGCCGGGACAGTTAATGAAAAACTGTTTTTT.